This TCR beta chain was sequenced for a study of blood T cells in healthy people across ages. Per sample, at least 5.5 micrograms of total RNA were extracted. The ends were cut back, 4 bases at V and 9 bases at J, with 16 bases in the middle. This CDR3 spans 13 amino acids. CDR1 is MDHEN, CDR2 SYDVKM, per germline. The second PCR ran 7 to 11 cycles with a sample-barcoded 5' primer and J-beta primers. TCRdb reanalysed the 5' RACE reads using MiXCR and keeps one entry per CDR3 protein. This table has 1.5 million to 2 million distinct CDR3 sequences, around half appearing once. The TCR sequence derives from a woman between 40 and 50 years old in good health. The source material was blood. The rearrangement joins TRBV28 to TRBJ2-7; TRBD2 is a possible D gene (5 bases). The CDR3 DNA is TGTGCCAGCAGTTGGCCCCTCGGGGAGCCGCAGTACTTC. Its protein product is CASSWPLGEPQYF.